The 21 T cell receptor beta chains below come from one sample, sequenced in a study of neurological immune-mediated disorders. TCRdb re-called the 5' RACE reads through MiXCR, storing one row per CDR3 protein. The sample has tens of thousands of distinct CDR3 sequences, roughly 3.2% seen once. Sequenced input: PBMCs. The receptors derive from a man between 35 and 55 years old with multiple sclerosis.

The rearrangement uses TRBV11-3 and TRBJ2-3, with 7 bases lining up with TRBD2. Germline CDR1 reads SGHNT; CDR2 reads YENEEA. Trimming at V came to 4 bases and at J to 2 bases, leaving 3 bases not matched to a gene. The CDR3 is 14 residues long. The CDR3 DNA reads TGTGCCAGCAGCTCTAGCGGACTCACAGATACGCAGTATTTT. Amino acids: CASSSSGLTDTQYF.

About this clonotype itself: A single base separates this from a much larger clone, so it may be a read error. The chain uses TRBV5-1 and TRBJ1-2, with unresolved D. Germline V gives CDR1 SGHRS, CDR2 YFSETQ. The V end lost 0 bases, the J end lost 3 bases, and 9 bases lay between the germline ends. The CDR3 is 14 residues long. The CDR3 loop is CASSLDTIYYGYTF. CDR3 nucleotides: TGCGCCAGCAGCTTGGACACGATATACTATGGCTACACCTTC.

There are many counts of this clonotype. V gene TRBV27 combines with J gene TRBJ2-1; 13 bases are a match to TRBD2. V was pared by 3 bases and J by 15 bases, with 8 bases of the junction left unmatched. The CDR3 totals 14 residues. Germline lookup yields CDR1 MNHEY and CDR2 SMNVEV (reference sequence). CDR3 nucleotides: TGTGCCAGCAGTTTGGGGACTAGCGGGGTCGGTCTGTTCTTC. Encoded protein: CASSLGTSGVGLFF.

This clonotype was counted ten times or more. The rearrangement uses TRBV5-1 and TRBJ2-1; D may be TRBD1 or TRBD2 (7 bases each). This CDR3 spans 16 amino acids. V was shortened by 4 bases and J by 0 bases, with 14 bases between the two germline ends. The germline gives CDR1 SGHRS, CDR2 YFSETQ. The CDR3 here is CASSGGGQNSYNEQFF. CDR3 nucleotide sequence: TGCGCCAGCAGCGGGGGGGGACAGAACTCCTACAATGAGCAGTTCTTC. Filled out from reference TRBV5-1 and TRBJ2-1, the complete variable domain reads KAGVTQTPRYLIKTRGQQVTLSCSPISGHRSVSWYQQTPGQGLQFLFEYFSETQRNKGNFPGRFSGRQFSNSRSEMNVSTLELGDSALYLCASSGGGQNSYNEQFFGPGTRLTVL.

This clonotype was picked up many times. The chain carries TRBV7-9 and TRBJ2-7; D remains ambiguous. This CDR3 contains 12 residues. The germline gives CDR1 SEHNR, CDR2 FQNEAQ (reference sequence). V lost 1 base, J lost 6 bases, and 7 bases lay in between. In DNA form, the CDR3 reads TGTGCCAGCAGCTTAGGTACTGGCGAGCAGTACTTC. Translating it yields CASSLGTGEQYF. The full variable domain, its missing parts supplied by reference TRBV7-9 and TRBJ2-7, is DTGVSQNPRHKITKRGQNVTFRCDPISEHNRLYWYRQTLGQGPEFLTYFQNEAQLEKSRLLSDRFSAERPKGSFSTLEIQRTEQGDSAMYLCASSLGTGEQYFGPGTRLTVT.

This clonotype was detected many times. The rearrangement uses TRBV5-1 and TRBJ1-1; possibly TRBD1 for D (5 bases). The germline V gene encodes CDR1 SGHRS and CDR2 YFSETQ. The CDR3 runs to 17 residues. The V end lost 7 bases, the J end lost 4 bases, and 26 bases lay between the germline ends. The CDR3 spells CASCQHSSGGMGTEAFF. The DNA of the CDR3 is TGCGCCAGCTGCCAACATAGCAGTGGGGGGATGGGCACTGAAGCTTTCTTT.

This clonotype was counted at least ten times. The genes are TRBV7-2 and TRBJ2-5; TRBD1 is a possible D gene (5 bases). The CDR3 is made up of 14 amino acids. V was clipped by 5 bases and J by 5 bases, with 15 bases between them. Germline V gives CDR1 SGHTA, CDR2 FQGNSA. The chain's CDR3 is CASSAPPAGETQYF. The CDR3, as DNA: TGTGCCAGCAGCGCACCCCCGGCAGGGGAGACCCAGTACTTC.

This clonotype appeared many times. This sequence joins TRBV4-1 and TRBJ2-5; TRBD2 agrees at 10 bases. CDR1 and CDR2 from the germline V gene are MGHRA and YSYEKL. V gave up 0 bases and J gave up 1 base; unmatched junction bases: 2. The CDR3 covers 16 residues. The CDR3 sequence: CASSQDLAGGQETQYF. DNA of the CDR3: TGCGCCAGCAGCCAAGATTTAGCGGGGGGCCAAGAGACCCAGTACTTC.

This clonotype was seen at least ten times. The genes are TRBV7-8 and TRBJ1-1; tentatively, D is TRBD1 (5 bases). V lost 1 base and J lost 1, with 13 bases in between. Germline V gene lookup returns CDR1 SGHVS and CDR2 FQNEAQ. The CDR3 runs to 16 residues. The CDR3 DNA sequence: TGTGCCAGCAGCTTAGGAGGGACGGATGCGAACACTGAAGCTTTCTTT. Translated, it gives CASSLGGTDANTEAFF.

This clonotype was seen at least ten times. This chain uses TRBV5-5 with TRBJ2-2; D is unresolved. Germline V gene data show CDR1 as SGHKS and CDR2 as YYEKEE (reference sequence). This CDR3 is 12 amino acids long. The ends were cut back, 3 bases at V and 1 base at J, with 1 base in the middle. CDR3 bases: TGTGCCAGCAGCTGGAACACCGGGGAGCTGTTTTTT. This sequence encodes CASSWNTGELFF.

This clonotype was picked up many times. The chain is built from TRBV3-1 and TRBJ1-1, with 9 bases that match TRBD1. With V trimmed by 4 bases and J by 7 bases, 10 bases remained unmatched. The CDR3 spans 15 residues. In germline, CDR1 is LGHDT, CDR2 YNNKEL (reference sequence). CDR3 bases: TGTGCCAGCAGCCCTCTTCCCGGGACAGGGAATGAAGCTTTCTTT. Translated: CASSPLPGTGNEAFF.

In its sample, this clonotype was seen many times. The gene calls are TRBV5-5 and TRBJ1-5, with D uncertain. Trimming removed 0 bases from V and 5 bases from J, with 9 bases in between. Germline CDR1 reads SGHKS; CDR2 reads YYEKEE (reference sequence). This CDR3 is 14 amino acids long. CDR3 residues: CASSLGWRDQPQHF. DNA of the CDR3: TGTGCCAGCAGCTTGGGCTGGAGAGATCAGCCCCAGCATTTT.

This clonotype was found many times. This sequence joins TRBV6-5 and TRBJ1-2; a weak D match, TRBD1 (6 bases). CDR1 MNHEY and CDR2 SVGAGI come from the germline V gene. This CDR3 has 16 residues. V was shortened by 0 bases and J by 0 bases, with 11 bases between the two germline ends. CDR3 DNA: TGTGCCAGCAGTTACTCGTACAGGGCCGCTAACTATGGCTACACCTTC. It codes for CASSYSYRAANYGYTF.

At least ten counts were recorded for this clonotype. This chain connects TRBV5-1 to TRBJ2-7; D is unresolved. CDR3 length: 15 amino acids. V shed 2 bases and J shed 5 bases, with 17 bases lying between them. Germline V lookup: CDR1 SGHRS, CDR2 YFSETQ. CDR3 coding DNA: TGCGCCAGCAGCTTACGACCCACCGGCGAGCACGAGCAGTACTTC. Protein product: CASSLRPTGEHEQYF.

The chain is built from TRBV5-4 and TRBJ1-6; D is unclear. Per the germline V gene, CDR1 is SGHNT and CDR2 is YYREEE (reference sequence). The ends were cut back, 0 bases at V and 7 bases at J, with 11 bases in the middle. This CDR3 spans 15 amino acids. In DNA, the CDR3 is TGTGCCAGCAGCTTGGACAGTTCGGTGAATTCACCCCTCCACTTT. It specifies CASSLDSSVNSPLHF.

This clonotype has ten or more counts. The J gene is TRBJ2-1, the V gene TRBV9, with TRBD2 identical over 11 bases. CDR1 and CDR2 from the germline V gene are SGDLS and YYNGEE. The junction had 11 bases not matched to a gene; V was cut back by 3 bases and J by 15 bases. The CDR3 totals 14 residues. In nucleotides, the CDR3 is TGTGCCAGCAGCGCAGCCGGGACTAGCGGCCCGGGGTTCTTC. This sequence encodes CASSAAGTSGPGFF.

V is TRBV10-3 and J is TRBJ1-2; tentatively, D is TRBD1 (6 bases). Germline CDR1 ENHRY, CDR2 SYGVKD. The CDR3 contains 16 residues. V was shortened by 10 bases and J by 4 bases, with 25 bases between the two germline ends. As DNA, the CDR3 is TGTGCCAGCACTACGCAACAGGGAATTCTCAGCTATGGCTACACCTTC. Protein: CASTTQQGILSYGYTF.

This clonotype was recorded many times. This chain joins TRBV6-6 and TRBJ1-4; D remains ambiguous. The germline V and J ends were trimmed by 0 bases and 8 bases, with 7 bases remaining between them. Germline V gene sequence: CDR1 MNHNY, CDR2 SVGAGI (reference sequence). The CDR3 is made up of 13 amino acids. CDR3 residues: CASSYSFREKLFF. As DNA, the CDR3 is TGTGCCAGCAGTTACTCGTTCCGGGAAAAACTGTTTTTT.

The genes are TRBV25-1 and TRBJ2-3; weak D call: TRBD2 (5 bases). CDR1 is MGHDK, CDR2 SYGVNS, per germline. V was trimmed by 4 bases and J by 2 bases, leaving 10 bases between them. This CDR3 region has 14 residues. CDR3 DNA sequence: TGTGCCAGCAGTGGAGGGTTTCTCACAGATACGCAGTATTTT. Its protein product is CASSGGFLTDTQYF.

This clonotype was found many times. The J gene is TRBJ1-6, the V gene TRBV20-1; 9 nucleotides align to TRBD1. V lost 1 base to trimming and J lost 6 bases; unmatched junction nucleotides: 10. This CDR3 has 17 amino acids. Germline V CDR1 and CDR2: DFQATT, SNEGSKA (reference sequence). The CDR3 spells CSARAHDGTGPNSPLHF. The CDR3 bases are TGCAGTGCTAGAGCCCACGATGGGACAGGGCCTAATTCACCCCTCCACTTT.

In its sample, this clonotype was seen many times. This sequence joins TRBV2 and TRBJ1-2, with D maybe TRBD1 (5 bases). The CDR3 is made up of 12 amino acids. Trimming took 7 bases from V and 11 from J, leaving 17 bases between them. Germline V gene data show CDR1 as SNHLY and CDR2 as FYNNEI. The CDR3 DNA sequence: TGTGCCAGCATGCGGGGCCTCTTAGAGTACACCTTC. Translated: CASMRGLLEYTF.